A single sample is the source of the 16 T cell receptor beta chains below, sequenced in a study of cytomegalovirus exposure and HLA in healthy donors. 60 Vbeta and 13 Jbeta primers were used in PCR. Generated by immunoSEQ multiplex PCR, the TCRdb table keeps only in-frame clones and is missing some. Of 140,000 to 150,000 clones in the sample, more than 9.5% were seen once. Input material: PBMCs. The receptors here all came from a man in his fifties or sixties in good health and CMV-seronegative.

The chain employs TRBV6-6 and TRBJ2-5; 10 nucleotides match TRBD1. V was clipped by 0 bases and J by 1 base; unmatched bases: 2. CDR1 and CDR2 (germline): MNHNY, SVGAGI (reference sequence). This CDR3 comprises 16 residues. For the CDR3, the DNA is TGTGCCAGCAGTTACTCGGGACAGGGGCCCCAAGAGACCCAGTACTTC. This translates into CASSYSGQGPQETQYF.

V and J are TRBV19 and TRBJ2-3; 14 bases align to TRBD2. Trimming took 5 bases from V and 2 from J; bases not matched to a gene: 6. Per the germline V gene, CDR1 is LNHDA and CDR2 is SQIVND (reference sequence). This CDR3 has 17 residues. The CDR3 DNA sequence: TGTGCCAGTAGTCTGGGGACTAGCGGGGGCCTCACAGATACGCAGTATTTT. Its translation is CASSLGTSGGLTDTQYF.

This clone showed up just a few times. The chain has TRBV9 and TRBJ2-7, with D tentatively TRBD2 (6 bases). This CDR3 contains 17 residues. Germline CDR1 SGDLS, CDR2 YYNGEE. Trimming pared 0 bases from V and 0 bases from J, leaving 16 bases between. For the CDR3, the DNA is TGTGCCAGCAGCGTAGGGACACAAGGAGGGAGCTCCTACGAGCAGTACTTC. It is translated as CASSVGTQGGSSYEQYF. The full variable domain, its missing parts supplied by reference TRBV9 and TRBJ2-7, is DSGVTQTPKHLITATGQRVTLRCSPRSGDLSVYWYQQSLDQGLQFLIQYYNGEERAKGNILERFSAQQFPDLHSELNLSSLELGDSALYFCASSVGTQGGSSYEQYFGPGTRLTVT.

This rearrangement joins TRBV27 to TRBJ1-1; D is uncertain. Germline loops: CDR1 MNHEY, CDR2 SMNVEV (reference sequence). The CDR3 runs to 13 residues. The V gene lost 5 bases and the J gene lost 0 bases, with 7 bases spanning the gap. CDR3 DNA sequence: TGTGCCAGCAGTGGTCAGTTGAACACTGAAGCTTTCTTT. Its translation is CASSGQLNTEAFF.

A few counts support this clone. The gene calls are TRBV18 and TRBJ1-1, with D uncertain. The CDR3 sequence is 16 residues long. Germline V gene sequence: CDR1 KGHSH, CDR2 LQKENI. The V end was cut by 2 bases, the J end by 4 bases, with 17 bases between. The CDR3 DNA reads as TGTGCCAGCTCACCAGATCCTTTGGGTTCGGGCACTGAAGCTTTCTTT. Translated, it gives CASSPDPLGSGTEAFF.

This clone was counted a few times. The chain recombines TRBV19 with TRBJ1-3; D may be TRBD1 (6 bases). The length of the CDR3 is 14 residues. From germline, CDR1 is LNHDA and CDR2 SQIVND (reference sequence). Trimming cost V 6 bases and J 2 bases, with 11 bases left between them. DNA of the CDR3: TGTGCCAGTAGCTACAGGGTAACTGGAAACACCATATATTTT. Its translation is CASSYRVTGNTIYF.

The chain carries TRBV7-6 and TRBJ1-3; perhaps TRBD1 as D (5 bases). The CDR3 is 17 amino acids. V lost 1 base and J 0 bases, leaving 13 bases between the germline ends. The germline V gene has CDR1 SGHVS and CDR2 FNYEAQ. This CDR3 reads CASSLVTGGSSGNTIYF. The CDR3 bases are TGTGCCAGCAGCTTAGTAACGGGGGGGAGCTCTGGAAACACCATATATTTT.

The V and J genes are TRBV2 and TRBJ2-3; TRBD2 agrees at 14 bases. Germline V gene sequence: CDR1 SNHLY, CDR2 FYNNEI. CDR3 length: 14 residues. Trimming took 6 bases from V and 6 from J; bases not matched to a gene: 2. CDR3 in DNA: TGTGCCAGCAGGGGACTAGCGGGGGCTGATACGCAGTATTTT. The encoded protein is CASRGLAGADTQYF.

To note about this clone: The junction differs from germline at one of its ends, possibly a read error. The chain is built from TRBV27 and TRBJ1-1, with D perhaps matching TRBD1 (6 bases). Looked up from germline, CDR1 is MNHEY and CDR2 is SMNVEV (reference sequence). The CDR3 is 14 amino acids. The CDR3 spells CASSLETGNPEAFF. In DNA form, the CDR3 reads TGTGCCAGCAGTCTAGAAACAGGGAACCCTGAAGCTTTCTTT.

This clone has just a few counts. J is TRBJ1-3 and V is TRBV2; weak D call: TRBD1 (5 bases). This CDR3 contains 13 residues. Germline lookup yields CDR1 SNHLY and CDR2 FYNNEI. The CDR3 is CALGRGSGNTIYF. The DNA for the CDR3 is TGTGCTCTAGGGAGGGGCTCTGGAAACACCATATATTTT.

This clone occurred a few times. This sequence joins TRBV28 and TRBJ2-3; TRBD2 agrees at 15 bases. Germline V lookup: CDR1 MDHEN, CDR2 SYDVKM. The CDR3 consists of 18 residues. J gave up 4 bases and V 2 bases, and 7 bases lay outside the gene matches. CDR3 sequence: CASSLGTSGRSSADTQYF. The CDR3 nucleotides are TGTGCCAGCAGTTTAGGGACTAGCGGGAGGTCTTCGGCAGATACGCAGTATTTT.

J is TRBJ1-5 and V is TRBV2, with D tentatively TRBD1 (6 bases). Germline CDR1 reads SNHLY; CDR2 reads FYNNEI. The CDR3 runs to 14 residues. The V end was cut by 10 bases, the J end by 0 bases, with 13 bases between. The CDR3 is CATRQVVSNQPQHF. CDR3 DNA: TGTGCCACCCGACAGGTTGTTAGCAATCAGCCCCAGCATTTT.

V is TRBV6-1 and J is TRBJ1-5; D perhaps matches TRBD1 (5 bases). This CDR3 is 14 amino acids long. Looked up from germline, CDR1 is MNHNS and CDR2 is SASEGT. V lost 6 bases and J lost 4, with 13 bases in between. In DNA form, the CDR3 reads TGTGCCAGCAGGGGGGGAGGATATAATCAGCCCCAGCATTTT. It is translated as CASRGGGYNQPQHF.

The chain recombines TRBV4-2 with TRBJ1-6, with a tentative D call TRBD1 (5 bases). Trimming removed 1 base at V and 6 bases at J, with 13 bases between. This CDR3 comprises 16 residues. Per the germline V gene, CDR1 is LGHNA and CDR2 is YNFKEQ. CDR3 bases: TGTGCCAGCAGCCAAGTCATGGGGCTAGGTAATTCACCCCTCCACTTT. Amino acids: CASSQVMGLGNSPLHF.

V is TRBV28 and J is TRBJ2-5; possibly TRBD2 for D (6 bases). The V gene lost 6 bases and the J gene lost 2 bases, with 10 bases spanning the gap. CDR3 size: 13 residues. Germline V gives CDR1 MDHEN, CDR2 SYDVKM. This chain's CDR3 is CASREGVQETQYF. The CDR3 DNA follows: TGTGCCAGCAGGGAGGGCGTGCAAGAGACCCAGTACTTC.

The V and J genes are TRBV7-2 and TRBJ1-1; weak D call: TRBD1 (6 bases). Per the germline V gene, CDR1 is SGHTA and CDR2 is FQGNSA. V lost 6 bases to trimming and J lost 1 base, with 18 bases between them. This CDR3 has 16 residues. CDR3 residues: CASSPHRQGTNTEAFF. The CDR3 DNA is TGTGCCAGCAGTCCCCACAGGCAGGGGACGAACACTGAAGCTTTCTTT.